Included here is one T cell receptor beta chain sequence, with context. Its antigen is not identified. With the 5' RACE reads reprocessed, TCRdb shows one record per CDR3 protein and no DNA. The listing records about 170,000 distinct CDR3 sequences. This CDR3 is built from 11 residues. The germline V gene encodes CDR1 SGDLS and CDR2 YYNGEE. These data come from a study of T cells expressing NK-cell markers. General observations from the study: Specificity for HCMV among expanded NKG2C+ T cell clones was not established.

The source is a man aged 18-69 years in good health. The sequenced sample consisted of blood T cells: a sorted CD56 or NKG2C T cell subset, CD4+ or CD8+ T cells, or bulk PBMC T cells (not recorded which). The chain is built from TRBV9 and TRBJ1-2. CDR3: CASEANYGYTF.